This TCR beta chain is drawn from a study of blood T cell repertoires in COVID-19. V gave up 1 base and J gave up 7 bases; unmatched junction bases: 7. This CDR3 comprises 15 residues. Germline CDR1 SGHTA, CDR2 FQGNSA. The data were produced by immunoSEQ multiplex PCR, yet TCRdb's version contains in-frame clones alone and is incomplete. Among roughly 180,000 clones, around 88% were seen once, and the ten largest hold more than 7.5%. Material: PBMCs or T cells enriched from blood (not recorded which). The sequence came from a woman in her twenties or thirties who had recovered from COVID-19. V and J are TRBV7-2 and TRBJ2-1; 7 nucleotides line up with TRBD2. In DNA form, the CDR3 reads TGTGCCAGCAGCTTAGTTAGGTGGGAGGGGAATGAGCAGTTCTTC. Protein product: CASSLVRWEGNEQFF.